These 18 T cell receptor beta chains originate from one sample sequenced in a study of cytomegalovirus exposure and HLA in healthy donors (dated by TCRdb to the late 2010s). Libraries were built with the immunoSEQ multiplex PCR assay. For the multiplex PCR, a mixture combining 60 forward primers for TCR Vbeta segments and 13 reverse primers for TCR Jbeta segments was used. The table was pulled from immuneACCESS by TCRdb, which kept in-frame rearrangements only. Such tables lose some clones; where checked, under half of the loss comes from unresolved V genes, and the rest has no known cause. For this sample there are more than 95,000 clones; roughly 77% appear just once. About 5% of the sample belongs to the ten largest clones. The sequenced sample was PBMCs. The receptors were gathered from a man aged 45-60 years in good health and CMV-seropositive.

The V call is TRBV14, the J call TRBJ2-1; 7 nucleotides line up with TRBD1. Germline values: CDR1 SGHDN, CDR2 FVKESK. V lost 4 bases and J lost 11; bases outside the gene matches: 8. The CDR3 loop spans 13 amino acids. CDR3 coding DNA: TGTGCCAGCAGCCCGGACAGGACCCTAAAGCAGTTCTTC. It translates to CASSPDRTLKQFF.

This clone was recorded a few times. The V gene is TRBV5-1, the J gene TRBJ1-1, with D tentatively TRBD1 (5 bases). CDR1 is SGHRS, CDR2 YFSETQ, per germline. The CDR3 loop spans 14 amino acids. The V end lost 0 bases, the J end lost 1 base, and 7 bases lay between the germline ends. The DNA for the CDR3 is TGCGCCAGCAGCTTGGGACAGCAGAACACTGAAGCTTTCTTT. This codes for CASSLGQQNTEAFF.

The chain links TRBV6-6 to TRBJ1-6; D might be TRBD1 (6 bases). From germline, CDR1 is MNHNY and CDR2 SVGAGI (reference sequence). The CDR3 has 15 residues. Trimming stripped 4 bases from V and 8 bases from J, with 15 bases between. Here the CDR3 reads CASSSHPRGDSPLHF. The CDR3 bases are TGTGCCAGCAGTTCCCACCCCAGGGGTGATTCACCCCTCCACTTT.

This CDR3 is CASSLYSSSYNEQFF. In DNA, the CDR3 is TGTGCCAGCAGCTTATATAGTTCCTCCTACAATGAGCAGTTCTTC. J is TRBJ2-1 and V is TRBV7-3; D gene unclear. There are 15 residues in the CDR3. V gave up 2 bases and J gave up 0 bases, with 8 bases separating them. Germline assignment: CDR1 SGHTA and CDR2 FQGTGA.

This clone was observed a handful of times. The V call is TRBV2, the J call TRBJ2-1; 9 nucleotides align to TRBD2. The ends lost 2 bases at V and 9 bases at J; junction bases unmatched: 8. Germline assignment: CDR1 SNHLY and CDR2 FYNNEI. This CDR3 has 15 amino acids. CDR3 in amino acids: CASSEQRAGGGEQFF. DNA of the CDR3: TGTGCCAGCAGTGAACAACGAGCGGGAGGCGGTGAGCAGTTCTTC. The full variable domain, its missing parts supplied by reference TRBV2 and TRBJ2-1, is EPEVTQTPSHQVTQMGQEVILRCVPISNHLYFYWYRQILGQKVEFLVSFYNNEISEKSEIFDDQFSVERPDGSNFTLKIRSTKLEDSAMYFCASSEQRAGGGEQFFGPGTRLTVL.

The chain employs TRBV6-1 and TRBJ2-2; 11 positions agree with TRBD2. The germline CDR1 and CDR2 sequences are MNHNS and SASEGT. This CDR3 has 15 residues. V shed 9 bases, J shed 6 bases, and the junction held 9 bases outside the gene matches. CDR3 loop: CASRRLAGGPGELFF. DNA of the CDR3: TGTGCCAGTAGGCGATTAGCGGGGGGGCCCGGGGAGCTGTTTTTT.

This clone was observed a handful of times. The chain is built from TRBV15 and TRBJ2-3; D unclear. CDR3 size: 15 residues. Germline V CDR1 and CDR2: LNHNV, YYDKDF (reference sequence). V was pared by 0 bases and J by 3 bases, with 10 bases between. CDR3 in DNA: TGTGCCACCAGCAGAGATATACTTCCTACAGATACGCAGTATTTT. Protein product: CATSRDILPTDTQYF.

V usage is TRBV10-3 and J usage is TRBJ1-2, with D hard to call. V was cut by 0 bases and J by 7 bases, with 21 bases left in between. Germline loops: CDR1 ENHRY, CDR2 SYGVKD. The CDR3 is 17 amino acids. Here the CDR3 reads CAISESFARGEGGGYTF. DNA for the CDR3: TGTGCCATCAGTGAGTCGTTCGCGCGGGGTGAAGGTGGTGGCTACACCTTC.

Worth noting for this clone: The sample has other DNA sequences that encode this CDR3 too. DNA of the CDR3: TGTGCCAGCAGTGAACAGGGGAACACTGAAGCTTTCTTT. Translation gives CASSEQGNTEAFF. The chain couples TRBV2 to TRBJ1-1; TRBD1 is a possible D gene (5 bases). V was shortened by 2 bases and J by 1 base, with 5 bases between the two germline ends. The CDR3 is 13 amino acids. The germline gives CDR1 SNHLY, CDR2 FYNNEI.

CDR3: CASRPNQGNEQYF. CDR3 coding DNA: TGTGCCAGCAGACCAAATCAGGGCAACGAGCAGTACTTC. V and J are TRBV27 and TRBJ2-5; perhaps TRBD1 as D (5 bases). The DNA end is more similar to TRBJ2-7, so the J call may be wrong. CDR1 and CDR2 from the germline V gene are MNHEY and SMNVEV (reference sequence). CDR3 length: 13 amino acids.

This clone has more than one count but fewer than ten. V and J are TRBV2 and TRBJ2-3; 11 bases line up with TRBD2. The germline V gene encodes CDR1 SNHLY and CDR2 FYNNEI. This CDR3 is built from 15 residues. V shed 6 bases and J 4 bases; nucleotides not matched to a gene: 6. The CDR3 nucleotides are TGTGCCAGCAGGAAACGGACTAGCGGGCCAGATACGCAGTATTTT. Protein product: CASRKRTSGPDTQYF.

The V gene is TRBV30, the J gene TRBJ2-7, with TRBD1 identical over 8 bases. The germline V gene has CDR1 GTSNPN and CDR2 SVGIG (reference sequence). The V and J ends lost 5 bases and 1 base, in that order; junction bases with no gene match: 4. This CDR3 contains 13 residues. This CDR3 reads CAWGQGSSYEQYF. For the CDR3, the DNA is TGTGCCTGGGGACAGGGATCTTCCTACGAGCAGTACTTC.

The chain couples TRBV5-4 to TRBJ2-7, with 9 bases that match TRBD1. The J segment lost 7 bases and the V segment lost 4 bases, leaving 12 bases of the junction unmatched. Germline V lookup: CDR1 SGHNT, CDR2 YYREEE (reference sequence). The CDR3 is 15 residues long. The CDR3 reads CASSRTGTGWEEQYF. CDR3 nucleotides: TGTGCCAGCAGCAGGACCGGGACAGGGTGGGAAGAGCAGTACTTC.

This sequence joins TRBV5-1 and TRBJ2-7; D gene ambiguous. Deletions cut 3 bases from V and 4 bases from J, with 8 bases between. In germline, CDR1 is SGHRS, CDR2 YFSETQ. The CDR3 length is 12 residues. CDR3 loop: CASSSTSYEQYF. CDR3 nucleotide sequence: TGCGCCAGCAGCTCGACTTCTTACGAGCAGTACTTC.

This clone showed up just a few times. The chain recombines TRBV9 with TRBJ1-1; 9 positions agree with TRBD1. The CDR3 is 15 amino acids. Germline CDR1 and CDR2: SGDLS and YYNGEE. Unmatched junction bases numbered 7, after V lost 0 bases and J lost 7 bases. In DNA form, the CDR3 reads TGTGCCAGCAGCGTAGGGGGGACAGGGCGAAGTGAAGCTTTCTTT. This encodes CASSVGGTGRSEAFF.

In this sample, this clone turned up once. J is TRBJ1-3 and V is TRBV15, with a weak D call TRBD1 (6 bases). This CDR3 contains 19 residues. Deletions cut 0 bases from V and 2 bases from J, with 20 bases between. CDR1 is LNHNV and CDR2 is YYDKDF in the germline V gene (reference sequence). This chain's CDR3 is CATSRDRLISGVAGNTIYF. DNA of the CDR3: TGTGCCACCAGCAGAGATCGCCTCATATCAGGGGTGGCTGGAAACACCATATATTTT. The full variable domain, rest sourced from reference TRBV15 and TRBJ1-3, is DAMVIQNPRYQVTQFGKPVTLSCSQTLNHNVMYWYQQKSSQAPKLLFHYYDKDFNNEADTPDNFQSRRPNTSFCFLDIRSPGLGDTAMYLCATSRDRLISGVAGNTIYFGEGSWLTVV.

This sequence joins TRBV10-3 and TRBJ1-4; D call uncertain. The CDR3 runs 13 residues. Deletions cut 11 bases from V and 5 bases from J, with 15 bases between. The V gene's germline CDR1 is ENHRY and CDR2 SYGVKD. The CDR3 reads CASGGGGNEKLFF. The CDR3, as DNA: TGTGCCTCGGGTGGTGGAGGGAATGAAAAACTGTTTTTT.

The gene calls are TRBV28 and TRBJ1-1; perhaps TRBD1 as D (5 bases). This CDR3 has 13 residues. Trimming shortened V by 10 bases and J by 3 bases, and 15 bases separated the two germline ends. Germline CDR1 and CDR2: MDHEN and SYDVKM. CDR3 sequence reads: CATLRRGYTEAFF. The CDR3 DNA is TGTGCCACCCTTCGGCGGGGGTACACTGAAGCTTTCTTT.